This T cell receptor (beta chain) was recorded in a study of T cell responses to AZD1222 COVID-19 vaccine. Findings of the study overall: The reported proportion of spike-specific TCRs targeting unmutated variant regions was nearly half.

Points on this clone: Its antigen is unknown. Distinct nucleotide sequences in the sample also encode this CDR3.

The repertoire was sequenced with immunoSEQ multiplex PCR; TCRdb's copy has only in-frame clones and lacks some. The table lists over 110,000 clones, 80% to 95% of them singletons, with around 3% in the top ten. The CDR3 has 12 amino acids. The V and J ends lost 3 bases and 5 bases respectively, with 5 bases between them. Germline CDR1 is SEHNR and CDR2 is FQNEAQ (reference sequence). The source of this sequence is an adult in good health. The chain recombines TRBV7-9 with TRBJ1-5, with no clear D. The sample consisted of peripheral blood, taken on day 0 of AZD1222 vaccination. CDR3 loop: CASSFSDQPQHF. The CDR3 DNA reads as TGTGCCAGCAGCTTTTCCGATCAGCCCCAGCATTTT.